This paragraph covers one T cell receptor beta chain sequence. Together with a sample-barcoded 5' primer, a J-beta primer mix was included in a second PCR lasting about 7 to 11 cycles. Each CDR3 protein gets one entry after TCRdb re-called the 5' RACE reads with MiXCR. In the table there are some 750,000 distinct CDR3 sequences, approximately 21% of which are singletons. The CDR3 runs to 17 residues. The trim removed 3 bases at V and 3 bases at J, leaving 10 bases unmatched. Germline assignment: CDR1 MNHEY and CDR2 SMNVEV (reference sequence). The data stem from a study of blood T cells in healthy people across ages.

The sequencing input was blood. This TCR derives from a man aged 65 to 79 in good health. The chain combines TRBV27 with TRBJ2-3; TRBD2 aligns across 9 bases. The CDR3 is CASSFVGGGAGTDTQYF. The CDR3, as DNA: TGTGCCAGCAGTTTCGTCGGCGGGGGGGCGGGGACAGATACGCAGTATTTT.